A single sample gave rise to the 14 T cell receptor beta chains below, sequenced in a study of blood T cell repertoires in COVID-19. Measured with immunoSEQ multiplex PCR; TCRdb has only the in-frame clones, and not every one. This sample has a few hundred thousand clones; approximately 89% occur once, and the top ten carry 11%. The sequencing sample was made of peripheral blood. These receptors came from a woman aged 25 to 39 with COVID-19, enrolled during active disease.

The rearrangement links TRBV28 to TRBJ2-5; 11 bases align to TRBD2. V gave up 5 bases and J gave up 5 bases; unmatched junction bases: 7. The CDR3 runs to 15 residues. Germline V gene lookup returns CDR1 MDHEN and CDR2 SYDVKM. The CDR3 loop reads CASSLSSGGRETQYF. The CDR3 DNA is TGTGCCAGCAGTCTCTCTAGCGGGGGGAGGGAGACCCAGTACTTC.

This sequence joins TRBV12-3 or TRBV12-4 and TRBJ2-7; no clear D. This CDR3 is built from 13 residues. The V gene lost 3 bases and the J gene lost 0 bases, with 6 bases spanning the gap. CDR3 loop: CASSFPSSYEQYF. The CDR3 nucleotides read TGTGCCAGCAGTTTCCCGAGCTCCTACGAGCAGTACTTC.

V is TRBV6-4 and J is TRBJ2-1; D is possibly TRBD2 (5 bases). The V gene's germline CDR1 is MRHNA and CDR2 SNTAGT. The germline V and J ends were trimmed by 8 bases and 4 bases, with 12 bases remaining between them. The CDR3 extends over 13 amino acids. CDR3 residues: CASWETRYNEQFF. CDR3 nucleotides: TGTGCCAGCTGGGAGACTCGTTACAATGAGCAGTTCTTC.

This chain uses TRBV6-1 with TRBJ2-3, with a possible D match to TRBD2 (5 bases). Germline V gene sequence: CDR1 MNHNS, CDR2 SASEGT. The CDR3 has 16 residues. V was trimmed by 1 base and J by 6 bases, leaving 17 bases between them. CDR3 coding DNA: TGTGCCAGCAGTGAAGACTTTCCGAGTTCGGGGGATACGCAGTATTTT. Encoded protein: CASSEDFPSSGDTQYF.

The rearrangement joins TRBV4-2 to TRBJ2-1; 9 positions agree with TRBD1. The CDR3 sequence is 16 residues long. Per the germline V gene, CDR1 is LGHNA and CDR2 is YNFKEQ. Trimming removed 3 bases from V and 4 bases from J; junction bases left unmatched: 7. CDR3 nucleotide sequence: TGTGCCAGCAGCCATCCTCTGGGACAGGGTTACAATGAGCAGTTCTTC. This codes for CASSHPLGQGYNEQFF.

Worth noting for this clone: This sample includes further DNA sequences coding for the same CDR3. This chain connects TRBV29-1 to TRBJ1-1; D possibly corresponds to TRBD1 (5 bases). The CDR3 has 11 residues. Germline V lookup: CDR1 SQVTM, CDR2 ANQGSEA. Trimming removed 4 bases at V and 4 bases at J, with 7 bases between. CDR3 loop: CSVGGGTEAFF. CDR3 sequence (DNA): TGCAGCGTTGGGGGGGGCACTGAAGCTTTCTTT.

The chain couples TRBV7-9 to TRBJ2-3, with no clear D. CDR3 size: 14 residues. The germline V and J ends were trimmed by 3 bases and 2 bases, with 9 bases remaining between them. From germline, CDR1 is SEHNR and CDR2 FQNEAQ (reference sequence). As DNA, the CDR3 is TGTGCCAGCAGCTTTGGAGATTACACAGATACGCAGTATTTT. Translation gives CASSFGDYTDTQYF.

This chain uses TRBV3-1 (or the pseudogene TRBV3-2) with TRBJ1-2; D ambiguous. V lost 2 bases to trimming and J lost 6 bases, with 16 bases between them. This CDR3 region has 15 residues. Germline V CDR1 and CDR2: LGHDT, YNNKEL (reference sequence). This CDR3 is CASSQLLGGGHGYTF. DNA of the CDR3: TGTGCCAGCAGCCAACTTTTAGGTGGAGGCCATGGCTACACCTTC.

The chain employs TRBV6-6 and TRBJ2-1; 7 nucleotides line up with TRBD1. Germline V gene sequence: CDR1 MNHNY, CDR2 SVGAGI (reference sequence). The CDR3 sequence is 16 residues long. V shed 3 bases and J 1 base; nucleotides not matched to a gene: 6. CDR3 in DNA: TGTGCCAGCAGTTATAGTGGGGGACAGTCCTACAATGAGCAGTTCTTC. This codes for CASSYSGGQSYNEQFF.

J is TRBJ2-2 and V is TRBV19; a weak D match, TRBD1 (5 bases). This CDR3 contains 14 residues. Trimming took 5 bases from V and 2 from J, leaving 9 bases between them. Germline-derived CDR1 and CDR2 are LNHDA and SQIVND (reference sequence). CDR3 sequence reads: CASSFQGNTGELFF. The CDR3 DNA reads as TGTGCCAGTAGTTTCCAGGGAAACACCGGGGAGCTGTTTTTT.

This clone was observed a few times. The chain employs TRBV19 and TRBJ2-1, with D possibly matching TRBD2 (5 bases). Germline loops: CDR1 LNHDA, CDR2 SQIVND (reference sequence). The V end lost 3 bases, the J end lost 7 bases, and 10 bases lay between the germline ends. CDR3 length: 13 amino acids. CDR3 in amino acids: CASSMFRGNEQFF. The CDR3 nucleotides read TGTGCCAGTAGTATGTTTCGGGGAAATGAGCAGTTCTTC.

This sequence joins TRBV5-1 and TRBJ2-7; D is undetermined. V was cut by 4 bases and J by 12 bases, with 29 bases left in between. The V gene's germline CDR1 is SGHRS and CDR2 YFSETQ. This CDR3 has 16 residues. Written as DNA, the CDR3 is TGCGCCAGCAGCCATGACCCGCAAGTGAAACACACGCGGCGGTACTTC. This gives the protein CASSHDPQVKHTRRYF.

CDR3 DNA: TGTGCCAGCAGTTTAAGGCCTAGCGGGGAAGATACGCAGTATTTT. Translation gives CASSLRPSGEDTQYF. The rearrangement links TRBV27 to TRBJ2-3, with 9 nucleotides matching TRBD2. J was trimmed by 5 bases and V by 2 bases; bases with no gene match: 5. The CDR3 spans 15 residues. Germline V CDR1 and CDR2: MNHEY, SMNVEV (reference sequence).

Note on this clone: This same CDR3 is encoded by further DNA sequences in the sample. The genes are TRBV18 and TRBJ2-7, with a weak D call TRBD2 (7 bases). Per germline, CDR1 KGHSH and CDR2 LQKENI. This CDR3 has 14 residues. Trimming pared 3 bases from V and 4 bases from J, leaving 13 bases between. CDR3 sequence (DNA): TGTGCCAGCTCACCCGCGGGGGCCGGGTACGAGCAGTACTTC. Translating gives CASSPAGAGYEQYF. The full variable domain, in which reference TRBV18 and TRBJ2-7 provide the parts outside the CDR3, is NAGVMQNPRHLVRRRGQEARLRCSPMKGHSHVYWYRQLPEEGLKFMVYLQKENIIDESGMPKERFSAEFPKEGPSILRIQQVVRGDSAAYFCASSPAGAGYEQYFGPGTRLTVT.